The 23 T cell receptor beta chains in this list originate from one sample, sequenced in a study of human CD8 memory T cell subsets. TCR beta libraries were made by UMI-labeled 5' RACE. TCRdb re-called the 5' RACE reads and catalogs CDR3 proteins one per entry, DNA excluded. The sample table sets out approximately 7,000 distinct CDR3 sequences. The sample taken for sequencing was CD8+ stem-like memory T cells (TSCM and TCM) sorted from PBMCs. Subset denoted: stem-like memory CD8 T cells (TSTEM), CCR7+ PD-1- TIGIT-. The receptors here all came from a human donor in good health.

This chain connects TRBV5-1 to TRBJ2-2. This CDR3 is built from 14 residues. The V gene's germline CDR1 is SGHRS and CDR2 YFSETQ. CDR3: CASSLAWPPGELFF.

The chain joins TRBV9 to TRBJ2-7. Germline V gives CDR1 SGDLS, CDR2 YYNGEE. This CDR3 has 14 residues. This CDR3 reads CASSATDSSYEQYF.

By frequency, this clonotype registers medium-sized. CDR3 residues: CASSRDMSSYEQYF. The chain couples TRBV10-1 to TRBJ2-7; the D gene TCRdb calls, TRBD1, cannot be checked with no DNA. Looked up from germline, CDR1 is WNHNN and CDR2 is SYGVQD (reference sequence). CDR3 length: 14 amino acids.

The chain joins TRBV12-3 or TRBV12-4 to TRBJ2-2; TCRdb returns TRBD2, unconfirmable since there is no DNA. The CDR3 extends over 15 amino acids. Here the CDR3 reads CASIPRTSDTGELFF.

The rearrangement joins TRBV13 to TRBJ2-1. CDR3 size: 12 residues. Germline V lookup: CDR1 PRHDT, CDR2 FYEKMQ (reference sequence). CDR3 region: CASSLRGDEQFF.

This chain links TRBV3-1 with TRBJ1-2. The CDR3 extends over 16 amino acids. CDR1 is LGHDT, CDR2 YNNKEL, per germline (reference sequence). This CDR3 reads CASRPLSGDSNYGYTF.

Considering frequency, this clonotype is medium-sized (0.01 to 0.1%). This chain connects TRBV19 to TRBJ1-1. The CDR3 is 13 amino acids. The germline V gene encodes CDR1 LNHDA and CDR2 SQIVND (reference sequence). The CDR3 reads CASSYRQNTEAFF.

By frequency, this clonotype is medium-sized. This chain joins TRBV7-9 and TRBJ2-1; absent DNA, TCRdb's TRBD2 call cannot be checked. Germline CDR1 SEHNR, CDR2 FQNEAQ (reference sequence). The CDR3 consists of 16 residues. The CDR3 protein is CASSPRGTGGYNEQFF.

The gene calls are TRBV7-2 and TRBJ2-7. This CDR3 is 11 amino acids long. Germline CDR1 reads SGHTA; CDR2 reads FQGNSA. The CDR3 is CASSYSGEQYF.

V and J are TRBV7-9 and TRBJ1-1. Germline-derived CDR1 and CDR2 are SEHNR and FQNEAQ (reference sequence). The CDR3 runs 16 residues. The CDR3: CASSPPREKVITEAFF.

This chain connects TRBV6-1 to TRBJ1-2; TCRdb's D call, TRBD1, is unchecked because there is no DNA. The V gene's germline CDR1 is MNHNS and CDR2 SASEGT. This CDR3 is 13 amino acids long. CDR3 sequence: CASSEGTEIGYTF.

This clonotype is identified as medium-sized from frequency. The V and J genes are TRBV20-1 and TRBJ2-1; absent DNA, TCRdb's TRBD1 call cannot be checked. The CDR3 is made up of 14 amino acids. The germline V gene has CDR1 DFQATT and CDR2 SNEGSKA (reference sequence). CDR3 region: CSAGADSSYNEQFF.

The chain carries TRBV10-2 and TRBJ2-7; with no DNA, the TCRdb D assignment of TRBD2 cannot be verified. This CDR3 is 13 amino acids long. Germline CDR1 WSHSY, CDR2 SAAADI. CDR3 sequence: CASGASFSYEQYF.

This chain joins TRBV7-9 and TRBJ2-7; TCRdb designates TRBD2, a call that cannot be tested without DNA. CDR3 length equals 15 residues. Germline loops: CDR1 SEHNR, CDR2 FQNEAQ (reference sequence). The CDR3 here is CASSRGAAGGHEQYF.

V is TRBV29-1 and J is TRBJ2-7; the TCRdb D gene call, TRBD2, has no DNA to confirm it. This CDR3 comprises 15 residues. Germline CDR1 reads SQVTM; CDR2 reads ANQGSEA. Here the CDR3 reads CSVSGTSGRGDEQYF.

The chain carries TRBV7-9 and TRBJ2-7. CDR1 is SEHNR, CDR2 FQNEAQ, per germline (reference sequence). The CDR3 length is 12 residues. CDR3 loop: CASSDRSYEQYF.

The V and J genes are TRBV6-6 and TRBJ2-3. The germline CDR1 and CDR2 sequences are MNHNY and SVGAGI (reference sequence). The CDR3 has 13 amino acids. The CDR3 sequence: CASSYSASDTQYF.

The chain recombines TRBV20-1 with TRBJ1-4; the D call from TCRdb, TRBD1, cannot be confirmed without DNA. CDR1 and CDR2 from the germline V gene are DFQATT and SNEGSKA (reference sequence). This CDR3 comprises 14 residues. CDR3 sequence: CSASPGPTNEKLFF.

The chain is built from TRBV4-2 and TRBJ1-4. Germline CDR1 LGHNA, CDR2 YNFKEQ. The CDR3 has 13 amino acids. This CDR3 reads CASSQEANEKLFF.

The chain has TRBV6-1 and TRBJ1-5; absent DNA, TCRdb's TRBD1 call cannot be checked. The CDR3 runs 16 residues. CDR1 is MNHNS, CDR2 SASEGT, per germline. The CDR3 loop reads CASKSGATARYQPQHF.

The V call is TRBV20-1, the J call TRBJ2-7; absent DNA, TCRdb's TRBD2 call cannot be checked. From germline, CDR1 is DFQATT and CDR2 SNEGSKA (reference sequence). The CDR3 loop spans 14 amino acids. The CDR3 sequence is CSARDGGRDHEQYF.

The V call is TRBV12-3 or TRBV12-4, the J call TRBJ1-2. CDR3 length: 13 amino acids. The CDR3 sequence is CASSPSTGVGYTF.

This chain uses TRBV7-2 with TRBJ2-3. The CDR3 extends over 16 amino acids. Looked up from germline, CDR1 is SGHTA and CDR2 is FQGNSA. The CDR3 spells CASSGELADSTDTQYF. Variable domain in full (rest from reference TRBV7-2 and TRBJ2-3): GAGVSQSPSNKVTEKGKDVELRCDPISGHTALYWYRQSLGQGLEFLIYFQGNSAPDKSGLPSDRFSAERTGGSVSTLTIQRTQQEDSAVYLCASSGELADSTDTQYFGPGTRLTVL.